The source of this T cell receptor (beta chain) is a study of T cells after yellow fever vaccination. TCRdb ran MiXCR on the 5' RACE reads and lists one entry per CDR3 protein. Among 300,000 to 400,000 distinct CDR3 sequences listed, approximately 5.7% were seen once. The germline CDR1 and CDR2 sequences are MNHEY and SVGEGT. The germline V and J ends were trimmed by 10 bases and 8 bases, with 15 bases remaining between them. This CDR3 has 12 residues. This TCR was sampled from a man aged 25-45 years who received the YFV17D yellow fever vaccine. Sequenced here: PBMCs, sampled 5 days after the yellow fever booster vaccination. The gene calls are TRBV6-2 or TRBV6-3 and TRBJ2-1; D gene unclear. In nucleotides, the CDR3 is TGTGCCAACCACAGCGCCGGCCATGAGCAGTTCTTC. Protein sequence: CANHSAGHEQFF.